This entry features one T cell receptor (beta chain) sequence. Its antigen is as yet unknown. This sample is part of a study of shared clonotypes between healthy human individuals. General study findings and limits: Among several donors, approximately 4.6% of naive CD4 clonotypes were found in common. Researchers sampled only blood; tissue repertoires likely differ. Lower generation probabilities were found for non-shared clonotypes than for those shared by all four donors.

TCRdb's copy holds only in-frame clones and misses some; the assay was immunoSEQ multiplex PCR. The sample carries 2 million to 2.5 million clones, approximately 94% recorded once. Naivety among CD8 cells was defined by CD45RO negativity and positive CCR7 selection, thereby excluding terminally differentiated effector memory CD45RA+ cells. Adult donors, all healthy and HIV-negative, had no recent acute infections or vaccinations. Sequencing was performed on naive CD8+ T cells from PBMCs. The TCR originated in a man aged 18 to 30 in good health. Some clones in this sample may be carry-over from other donors' samples.

The CDR3 coding sequence is TGTGCCAGCATTCACGCGGGACTAGCGGGAGATTCCTACGAGCAGTACTTC. Amino acid sequence: CASIHAGLAGDSYEQYF. The chain uses TRBV2 and TRBJ2-7; TRBD2 aligns across 14 bases. CDR1 is SNHLY, CDR2 FYNNEI, per germline. The CDR3 loop spans 17 amino acids. The J segment lost 1 base and the V segment lost 7 bases, leaving 9 bases of the junction unmatched.